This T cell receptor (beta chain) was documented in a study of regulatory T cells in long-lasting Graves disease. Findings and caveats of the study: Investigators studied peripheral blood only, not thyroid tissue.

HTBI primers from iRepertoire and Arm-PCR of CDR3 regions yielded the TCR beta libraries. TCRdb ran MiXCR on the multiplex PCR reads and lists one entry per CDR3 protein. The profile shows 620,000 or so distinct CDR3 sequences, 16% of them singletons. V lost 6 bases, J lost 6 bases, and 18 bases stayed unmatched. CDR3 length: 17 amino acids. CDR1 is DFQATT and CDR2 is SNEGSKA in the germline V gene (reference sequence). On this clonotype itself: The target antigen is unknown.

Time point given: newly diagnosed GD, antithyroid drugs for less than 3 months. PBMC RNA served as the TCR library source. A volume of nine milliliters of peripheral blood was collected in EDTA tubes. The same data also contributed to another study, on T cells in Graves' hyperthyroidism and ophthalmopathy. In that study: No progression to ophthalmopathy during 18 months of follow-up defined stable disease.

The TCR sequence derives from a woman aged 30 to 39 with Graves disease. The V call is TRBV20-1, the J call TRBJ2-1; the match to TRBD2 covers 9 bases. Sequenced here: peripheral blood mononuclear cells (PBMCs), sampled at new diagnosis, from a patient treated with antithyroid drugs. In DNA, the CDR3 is TGCAGTGCCCTTCCAAACAGCGGGGGGCGGGTTGGCAATGAGCAGTTCTTC. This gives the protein CSALPNSGGRVGNEQFF.